Listed below are T cell receptor beta chains from one sample, sequenced in a study of blood T cell repertoires in COVID-19. Repertoires were generated with immunoSEQ multiplex PCR, while TCRdb's copy carries only in-frame clones and drops some. The table records 55,000 to 70,000 clones, roughly 82% of them present only once. The specimen sequenced was peripheral blood. Receptors were obtained from a woman aged 55-69 years with acute or convalescent COVID-19. The CDR3 runs from the conserved cysteine through the conserved F or W. D genes are given only for firm matches. Clone size appears in some rows only: once, few, many, or a class for an expanded clone.

v_call,d_call,clone_size,j_call,cdr3_aa,cdr3_nt
TRBV5-1,TRBD2,NA,TRBJ2-1,CASSLEPGLGVGEQFF,TGCGCCAGCAGCTTGGAGCCGGGACTAGGCGTTGGTGAGCAGTTCTTC
TRBV19,TRBD1,few,TRBJ1-5,CASRSGTGATNQPQHF,TGTGCCAGTAGATCGGGGACAGGGGCTACCAATCAGCCCCAGCATTTT
TRBV21-1,NA,NA,TRBJ2-7,CASTQVRGPYEQYF,TGTGCCAGCACCCAGGTGAGGGGGCCCTACGAGCAGTACTTC
TRBV6-6,TRBD1,few,TRBJ1-2,CASSYDRDEYGYTF,TGTGCCAGCAGTTACGACAGGGATGAATATGGCTACACCTTC
TRBV6-2/TRBV6-3,NA,NA,TRBJ2-7,CASSYSTPNYEWQYF,TGTGCCAGCAGTTACTCGACCCCGAACTACGAGTGGCAGTACTTC
TRBV19,NA,NA,TRBJ1-5,CASTPWAGEFGNQPQHF,TGTGCCAGTACCCCGTGGGCAGGGGAGTTTGGGAATCAGCCCCAGCATTTT
TRBV7-9,NA,NA,TRBJ1-2,CASSLAGGSNYGYTF,TGTGCCAGCAGCTTAGCCGGGGGTTCAAACTATGGCTACACCTTC
TRBV6-5,NA,NA,TRBJ2-7,CASRGSNTYEQYF,TGTGCCAGCAGGGGGAGTAACACCTACGAGCAGTACTTC
TRBV20-1,NA,NA,TRBJ2-1,CSAVGKNEQFF,TGCAGTGCTGTCGGGAAAAATGAGCAGTTCTTC
TRBV18,TRBD1,NA,TRBJ2-3,CASSPPGQGWRTQYF,TGTGCCAGCTCACCACCGGGACAGGGCTGGCGAACGCAGTATTTT
TRBV12-5,NA,NA,TRBJ2-7,CASGSLGSEQYF,TGTGCTAGTGGCTCACTAGGCTCCGAGCAGTACTTC
TRBV18,NA,few,TRBJ1-1,CASSPSRENTEAFF,TGTGCCAGCTCACCATCGAGGGAGAACACTGAAGCTTTCTTT
TRBV10-3,TRBD2,once,TRBJ2-2,CAISESGTKTGELFF,TGTGCCATCAGTGAGTCCGGGACTAAGACCGGGGAGCTGTTTTTT
TRBV6-2/TRBV6-3,NA,NA,TRBJ1-2,CASSRRQEISNYGYTF,TGTGCCAGCAGTCGGAGGCAGGAGATTTCTAACTATGGCTACACCTTC
TRBV5-1,NA,NA,TRBJ1-4,CASSWEGEKLFF,TGCGCCAGCAGTTGGGAGGGGGAAAAACTGTTTTTT
TRBV24-1,NA,NA,TRBJ2-6,CATSDSDSRLPSGANVLTF,TGTGCCACCAGTGATTCTGACAGCCGCCTTCCGTCTGGGGCCAACGTCCTGACTTTC
TRBV19,NA,NA,TRBJ1-5,CASSITGRGINQPQHF,TGTGCCAGTAGTATCACAGGGCGAGGTATCAATCAGCCCCAGCATTTT
TRBV5-1,NA,NA,TRBJ2-1,CASSWENEQFF,TGCGCCAGCAGCTGGGAGAATGAGCAGTTCTTC
TRBV15,NA,NA,TRBJ1-2,CATSREIGKSDGYTF,TGTGCCACCAGCAGAGAAATAGGCAAAAGCGATGGCTACACCTTC
TRBV25-1,TRBD1,NA,TRBJ1-5,CASAGTGNQPQHF,TGTGCCAGTGCCGGGACAGGGAATCAGCCCCAGCATTTT
TRBV10-2,NA,NA,TRBJ1-3,CASSEYRDGNTIYF,TGCGCCAGCAGTGAGTACAGGGACGGAAACACCATATATTTT
TRBV18,TRBD1,NA,TRBJ1-2,CASSPRTGGSVYGYTF,TGTGCCAGCTCACCAAGGACAGGGGGCTCCGTCTATGGCTACACCTTC
TRBV6-2/TRBV6-3,NA,once,TRBJ1-6,CASSYLGSSNSPLHF,TGTGCCAGCAGTTACTTGGGCAGTTCTAATTCACCCCTCCACTTT
TRBV6-5,TRBD1,once,TRBJ2-7,CASSPTGQGHEQYF,TGTGCCAGCAGTCCCACGGGACAGGGCCACGAGCAGTACTTC
TRBV19,NA,NA,TRBJ1-6,CASTWATTSNRPLHF,TGTGCCAGCACCTGGGCAACAACAAGTAACAGACCCCTCCACTTT
TRBV5-4,TRBD1,NA,TRBJ1-2,CASSLAQGTTEGYTF,TGTGCCAGCAGCTTGGCACAGGGGACGACGGAGGGCTACACCTTC
TRBV10-3,NA,once,TRBJ1-1,CAISARTDMNTEAFF,TGTGCCATCAGTGCCCGGACAGATATGAACACTGAAGCTTTCTTT
TRBV6-2/TRBV6-3,NA,few,TRBJ1-1,CASSYVDTKAFF,TGTGCCAGCAGTTACGTAGACACAAAAGCTTTCTTT
TRBV7-2,NA,once,TRBJ2-7,CASSDTGPSYEQYF,TGTGCCAGCAGCGACACAGGTCCCTCCTACGAGCAGTACTTC
TRBV3-1/TRBV3-2,TRBD1,NA,TRBJ2-1,CASSQVRDRGHNEQFF,TGTGCCAGCAGCCAAGTCCGGGACAGGGGGCACAATGAGCAGTTCTTC
TRBV19,NA,NA,TRBJ1-5,CASSMGGTGSNQPQHF,TGTGCCAGTAGTATGGGGGGAACAGGTAGCAATCAGCCCCAGCATTTT
TRBV7-6,TRBD2,NA,TRBJ2-1,CASSLDIAGGYNEQFF,TGTGCCAGCAGCTTAGATATAGCGGGGGGGTACAATGAGCAGTTCTTC
TRBV2,NA,NA,TRBJ2-7,CASSETPGQYF,TGTGCCAGCAGTGAAACGCCCGGGCAGTACTTC
TRBV14,NA,NA,TRBJ1-4,CASSQDVLREKLFF,TGTGCCAGCAGCCAAGATGTTTTGCGAGAAAAACTGTTTTTT
TRBV5-1,NA,NA,TRBJ2-7,CASSPDKSSASYEQYF,TGCGCCAGCAGCCCGGACAAATCGTCCGCCTCCTACGAGCAGTACTTC
TRBV30,NA,NA,TRBJ1-5,CAWSGQGNQPQHF,TGTGCCTGGAGTGGACAGGGCAATCAGCCCCAGCATTTT
TRBV7-9,NA,NA,TRBJ1-6,CASSARDKGPSPLHF,TGTGCCAGCAGCGCCCGGGACAAAGGTCCCTCACCCCTCCACTTT
TRBV20-1,NA,NA,TRBJ1-1,CSAARDTEAFF,TGCAGTGCTGCTAGAGACACTGAAGCTTTCTTT
TRBV5-1,NA,NA,TRBJ2-7,CASGGLGYEQYF,TGCGCCAGTGGGGGCCTGGGATACGAGCAGTACTTC
TRBV11-1,TRBD1,NA,TRBJ2-7,CASSLPGQGNEQYF,TGTGCCAGCAGCTTGCCGGGACAGGGGAACGAGCAGTACTTC
TRBV28,TRBD1,NA,TRBJ1-2,CASRGDSRGYGYTF,TGTGCCAGCAGAGGGGACAGCCGGGGCTATGGCTACACCTTC